This T cell receptor (beta chain) was sequenced for a study of cytomegalovirus exposure and HLA in healthy donors. V trimming: 0 bases; J trimming: 2 bases; junction bases outside the gene matches: 5. There are 17 residues in the CDR3. Germline V CDR1 and CDR2: SGHVS, FQNEAQ. This clone was counted a few times. Researchers ran the PCR with 60 Vbeta and 13 Jbeta primers. Using immunoSEQ multiplex PCR, the repertoire was profiled, and TCRdb retains in-frame clones only, with some absent. The repertoire holds some 120,000 clones, with 74% as singletons. V usage is TRBV7-8 and J usage is TRBJ2-2; TRBD1 matches at 8 bases. The sequence was obtained from a man aged 35-49 years in good health and CMV-seropositive. The specimen sequenced was PBMCs. The CDR3 nucleotides read TGTGCCAGCAGCTTAGCGCGGACAGGGTTAAACACCGGGGAGCTGTTTTTT. It is translated as CASSLARTGLNTGELFF.